This paragraph reports one T cell receptor beta chain. In its sample, this clonotype was seen many times. It has no known antigen specificity. No qualities accompany the bases; no much larger clone lies one base away. This sample was taken from a study of regulatory T cells in long-lasting Graves disease (dated by TCRdb to the early 2020s). General notes on the study: Persistent Graves' disease was defined as persistently positive TSH receptor autoantibodies together with antithyroid drug treatment for over 5 years. A total of around 35 samples were covered by TCR sequencing, comprising approximately 13 persistent and roughly 20 newly diagnosed Graves' disease patients. Antithyroid drugs had been taken for 8.5 to 13 years on average by persistent Graves' disease patients in the clinical cohort. This study used TCR sequencing and RNA sequencing of peripheral blood to compare persistent Graves' disease patients against newly diagnosed Graves' disease patients. The study took place in China and was registered as a clinical trial. What the authors observed across the whole study: Only the TCR beta chain was sequenced and analyzed. Persistent Graves' disease patients showed lower TCR Shannon entropy and fewer highly expanded clones than newly diagnosed patients, suggesting clonal expansion. Only peripheral blood was studied, because thyroid tissue, the primary lesion, was inaccessible. Preferential use of TRBV28, TRBJ1-2 and TRBJ2-5 was observed in persistent disease, whereas TRBV20-1 and TRBJ2-1 were favored in newly diagnosed disease. A larger number of public clonotypes was shared among persistent patients (2,741) than among newly diagnosed patients (about 990). The authors acknowledged the small sample size as a limitation that may reduce accuracy.

V is clipped by 7 bases and J by 6 bases, and the sequence between their germline boundaries is 25 bases long. The cysteine opens and the phenylalanine closes a CDR3 of 16 amino acids. Only the CDR3 region is kept as DNA, spanning 48 bases read in frame from base 1. The protocol used for the library was multiplex PCR. TCRdb names Illumina HiSeq 4000 as the instrument used. iRepertoire HTBI primers and Arm-PCR amplification of CDR3 regions were used to construct TCR beta libraries. Gel purification was performed on PCR products prior to sequencing. The authors processed their data as follows. A total of around 59 TRBV and approximately 13 TRBJ segments were identified across samples and were used for gene usage analysis of CDR3 amino acid clonotypes. COPE and FqMerger were used to merge the filtered high-quality paired reads into contigs. BLAST was used to align contigs to IMGT TRBV, TRBD and TRBJ reference genes, with CDR3 defined following IMGT. Any clonotype with a frequency above 0.1% was counted as a highly expanded clone. Shannon entropy served as the measure of repertoire diversity, while the Gini coefficient captured V-J evenness. Public clonotypes were defined as clonotypes shared by more than one individual. In-frame beta chains were kept once TCRdb had trimmed the public reads at Q25 with fastp and called clones with MiXCR. CDR3 protein sequences are deduplicated, and each keeps its most common genes and DNA. TCRdb's processing, not the authors' own work, is the source of the V and J calls. This sample comprises 400,000 to 600,000 distinct CDR3 sequences, 20% to 25% of them detected only once. The ten largest clones represent approximately 6.4% of the sample.

The sample's time point label is to be understood as: persistent/refractory GD, antithyroid drugs over 5 years with positive TRAb. For both TCR sequencing and RNA sequencing, RNA was extracted from PBMCs using TRIzol. The diagnosis of Graves' disease followed American Thyroid Association guidelines. Patients were recruited from an endocrinology department in Xi'an, China. Each patient gave approximately 8.8 milliliters of peripheral blood, collected in an EDTA anticoagulant tube. Ficoll Paque Plus density gradient separation was used to isolate PBMCs, and no additional T cell sorting was done. An Agilent 2100 Bioanalyzer and agarose gel were used to check RNA quality, while a NanoDrop 2000 measured RNA concentration.

Material: peripheral blood mononuclear cells (PBMCs), obtained when the disease was refractory, from a patient treated with antithyroid drugs. This receptor was obtained from a female donor with Graves disease. Recombination linked TRBV12-3 or TRBV12-4 to TRBJ2-7; TRBD2 could be the D gene, as 6 bases match. The DNA reads as follows: TGTGCCAGCACCCCAATTGAGGGCGGCCGCGGGGTCGAGCAGTACTTC. It encodes CASTPIEGGRGVEQYF.